These 18 T cell receptor beta chains were sequenced from one sample in a study of T-cell reconstitution after alpha-beta-depleted transplantation in children (dated by TCRdb to between 2015 and 2016). Preparation of the library involved PCR. These reads were obtained on an Illumina HiSeq 2500. TCR library preparation used molecular barcoding, with unique molecular identifiers applied to normalize quantification of the TCRbeta repertoire. TCRdb reprocessing: public reads trimmed at Q25 with fastp, clones called with MiXCR, in-frame beta chains kept. Identical CDR3 proteins give one entry, which carries the most common genes and DNA. The sample table contains over 80,000 distinct CDR3 sequences; only one count was recorded for about a quarter of them. About a fifth of the sample lies in the top ten. What the treatment or condition label conveys for this sample: allogeneic hematopoietic cell transplantation with graft depleted of TCRalphabeta T cells and CD19 B cells.

The sample in question was PBMCs, obtained before TCRalphabeta/CD19-depleted stem cell transplant. The origin of the receptors is a boy aged 2 to 10 with acute lymphoblastic leukemia, due to receive a stem cell transplant.

This clonotype was recorded only once. At one of its ends the junction is not consistent with the germline gene, which may arise from a read error. V and J are TRBV3-1 and TRBJ1-2, with D uncertain. Germline CDR1 LGHDT, CDR2 YNNKEL (reference sequence). This CDR3 is 15 amino acids long. CDR3 protein: CASSPAAQSTYGDTF. The CDR3 DNA follows: TGTGCCAGCAGCCCAGCGGCCCAGTCTACCTATGGCGACACCTTC.

The chain employs TRBV7-8 and TRBJ2-3; D is ambiguous. Trimming cost V 6 bases and J 0 bases, with 10 bases left between them. The CDR3 has 14 residues. The germline gives CDR1 SGHVS, CDR2 FQNEAQ. The CDR3 sequence is CASRSGGSTDTQYF. In DNA form, the CDR3 reads TGTGCCAGCAGGTCCGGTGGGAGCACAGATACGCAGTATTTT.

This clonotype came up a few times. The J gene is TRBJ2-3, the V gene TRBV6-5, with 7 bases lining up with TRBD2. The V segment lost 1 base and the J segment 1 base; nucleotides outside the gene matches: 5. This CDR3 contains 16 residues. Germline V gene sequence: CDR1 MNHEY, CDR2 SVGAGI. CDR3 loop: CASSYLLLAGTDTQYF. As DNA, the CDR3 is TGTGCCAGCAGTTACTTACTTCTAGCGGGCACAGATACGCAGTATTTT.

V usage is TRBV14 and J usage is TRBJ2-1; 8 nucleotides align to TRBD1. The trim removed 6 bases at V and 0 bases at J, leaving 4 bases unmatched. This CDR3 has 15 amino acids. Germline V gene lookup returns CDR1 SGHDN and CDR2 FVKESK. The CDR3 DNA sequence: TGTGCCAGCAGTCAGACAGGGGACTCCTACAATGAGCAGTTCTTC. It is translated as CASSQTGDSYNEQFF. The whole variable domain, filled in from reference TRBV14 and TRBJ2-1, reads EAGVTQFPSHSVIEKGQTVTLRCDPISGHDNLYWYRRVMGKEIKFLLHFVKESKQDESGMPNNRFLAERTGGTYSTLKVQPAELEDSGVYFCASSQTGDSYNEQFFGPGTRLTVL.

In this sample, this clonotype turned up a few times. One end of the junction fails to match germline, which may point to a read error. This chain's CDR3 is CASRRDLGSSGANVLTF. CDR3 in DNA: TGTGCCAGCAGACGGGACCTGGGGAGCTCTGGGGCTAACGTCCTGACTTTC. The chain links TRBV27 to TRBJ2-6; D is possibly TRBD1 or TRBD2 (5 bases each). This CDR3 has 17 residues. Germline CDR1 is MNHEY and CDR2 is SMNVEV (reference sequence).

The chain uses TRBV27 and TRBJ2-7, with TRBD1 matching 7 bases. V shed 6 bases, J shed 4 bases, and the junction held 12 bases outside the gene matches. Germline V CDR1 and CDR2: MNHEY, SMNVEV (reference sequence). This CDR3 region has 15 residues. CDR3 loop: CASSHKGAGGYEQYF. CDR3 in DNA: TGTGCCAGCAGCCACAAGGGGGCCGGAGGTTACGAGCAGTACTTC.

The rearrangement links TRBV10-3 to TRBJ2-7; D gene ambiguous. This CDR3 spans 13 amino acids. Between the trimmed V and J ends, which lost 0 bases and 3 bases, there was a span of 6 bases. CDR1 and CDR2 (germline): ENHRY, SYGVKD. CDR3 sequence (DNA): TGTGCCATCAGTGAGTCAAGAAACTACGAGCAGTACTTC. Protein sequence: CAISESRNYEQYF.

This clonotype turned up a few times. This rearrangement joins TRBV19 to TRBJ2-7; D perhaps matches TRBD2 (6 bases). Germline values: CDR1 LNHDA, CDR2 SQIVND (reference sequence). The CDR3 length is 13 residues. The germline V and J ends were trimmed by 6 bases and 2 bases, with 11 bases remaining between them. Here the CDR3 reads CASRPSATYEQYF. The CDR3 DNA sequence: TGTGCCAGTAGGCCTAGCGCAACCTACGAGCAGTACTTC.

A note on this clonotype: This sequence may be a read error, since a much larger clone differs from it by one base. The gene calls are TRBV7-8 and TRBJ2-7, with 7 bases aligning to TRBD2. The junction had 15 bases not matched to a gene; V was cut back by 3 bases and J by 4 bases. The CDR3 runs to 17 residues. CDR1 SGHVS and CDR2 FQNEAQ come from the germline V gene. CDR3 DNA: TGTGCCAGCAGCTTCCCCAGAACCCCTGGCGGGAGTTACGAGCAGTACTTC. Translation gives CASSFPRTPGGSYEQYF.

The V gene is TRBV5-1, the J gene TRBJ2-7; D is perhaps TRBD1 (5 bases). V was clipped by 1 base and J by 5 bases, with 10 bases between them. CDR1 and CDR2 (germline): SGHRS, YFSETQ. This CDR3 contains 13 residues. As DNA, the CDR3 is TGCGCCAGCAGCTTGTGGTTAGGGGACGAGCAGTACTTC. Amino acid sequence: CASSLWLGDEQYF.

This clonotype was seen more than once but under ten times. This chain links TRBV20-1 with TRBJ2-2; D not resolved. The CDR3 sequence is 14 residues long. V lost 2 bases and J 6 bases, leaving 13 bases between the germline ends. CDR1 and CDR2 from the germline V gene are DFQATT and SNEGSKA (reference sequence). The CDR3 DNA follows: TGCAGTGCTAGAAATCATAGGATCGCCGGGGAGCTGTTTTTT. Translating gives CSARNHRIAGELFF.

This clonotype was detected only a few times. The rearrangement links TRBV12-3 or TRBV12-4 to TRBJ1-3; D is unresolved. Trimming removed 3 bases at V and 4 bases at J, with 10 bases between. The CDR3 consists of 14 residues. The CDR3 protein is CASSLQAMGNTIYF. The CDR3 DNA is TGTGCCAGCAGTTTGCAGGCAATGGGAAACACCATATATTTT.

The chain carries TRBV30 and TRBJ1-1, with a tentative D call TRBD1 (5 bases). There are 14 residues in the CDR3. The germline CDR1 and CDR2 sequences are GTSNPN and SVGIG (reference sequence). V lost 5 bases and J 4 bases, leaving 17 bases between the germline ends. The CDR3 region has the DNA TGTGCCTGGCATCTCGGGACCCTCCCCACTGAAGCTTTCTTT. Residues: CAWHLGTLPTEAFF.

The CDR3 region is CASRHGTGYVETQYF. CDR3 nucleotide sequence: TGTGCCAGCAGACATGGGACAGGGTATGTGGAGACCCAGTACTTC. The rearrangement joins TRBV12-3 or TRBV12-4 to TRBJ2-5, with 9 bases aligning to TRBD1. The CDR3 totals 15 residues. Trimming cost V 6 bases and J 5 bases; bases outside gene matches: 10.

This clonotype has a count of ten or more. The chain links TRBV3-1 to TRBJ2-7; D gene uncertain. Between the trimmed V and J ends, which lost 8 bases and 4 bases, there was a span of 12 bases. This CDR3 has 12 residues. Germline assignment: CDR1 LGHDT and CDR2 YNNKEL (reference sequence). The CDR3 is CASGEMGYEQYF. The CDR3 coding sequence is TGTGCCAGCGGGGAAATGGGATACGAGCAGTACTTC.

This clonotype was detected ten times or more. CDR3 loop: CASSYLRATGANEQFF. In nucleotides, the CDR3 is TGTGCCAGCAGTTACTTAAGGGCTACCGGGGCGAATGAGCAGTTCTTC. The chain is built from TRBV6-5 and TRBJ2-1, with D possibly called TRBD1 or TRBD2 (5 bases each). Deletions cut 1 base from V and 7 bases from J, with 17 bases between. The CDR3 sequence is 16 residues long. Per germline, CDR1 MNHEY and CDR2 SVGAGI.

This sequence joins TRBV9 and TRBJ2-5; TRBD2 matches at 8 bases. Germline assignment: CDR1 SGDLS and CDR2 YYNGEE. Losses at the gene ends were 0 bases for V and 5 bases for J; bases not matched to a gene: 6. The CDR3 runs to 15 residues. DNA for the CDR3: TGTGCCAGCAGCGTAGATGCGGGAGGTGTGGAGACCCAGTACTTC. Encoded protein: CASSVDAGGVETQYF.

This clonotype was counted a single time. The junction and the germline gene differ at one end; a read error may be behind it. V is TRBV12-3 or TRBV12-4 and J is TRBJ2-5, with 11 nucleotides matching TRBD2. The CDR3 runs to 19 residues. CDR3 nucleotides: TGTGCCCGCAGTTCCGGGACTAGCGGAGGGGTCCATCCTTGGGAGACCCAGTACTTC. Its protein is CARSSGTSGGVHPWETQYF.